These T cell receptor beta chains were read from a single sample in a study of glioma-infiltrating T cells after dendritic cell vaccination. The protocol was immunoSEQ multiplex PCR, while the TCRdb copy is restricted to in-frame clones and leaves out a portion. The sample contains fewer than 50,000 clones, roughly four fifths of which appear only once. The sample was blood, taken before dendritic cell vaccination. These receptors came from a human donor with glioblastoma. The conserved cysteine and the conserved F or W are not part of the CDR3 here. The D gene is left open where the match is weak.

>TRBJ1-2|TRBV29-1|NA
SVEARYGYT
>TRBJ2-7|TRBV7-9|NA
ASSQTDRGWTILYEQY
>TRBJ2-7|TRBV7-6|NA
ASSPFVGVYEQY
>TRBJ2-7|TRBV11-3|TRBD2
ASSPTLALAGEGPQY
>TRBJ2-7|TRBV6-5|NA
ASSKQGYEQY
>TRBJ1-3|TRBV5-1|NA
ASSTGPYSGNTIY
>TRBJ1-4|TRBV6-1|NA
ASSGGHPTNEKLF
>TRBJ2-3|TRBV7-6|NA
ASSPAGGDYTDTQY
>TRBJ2-5|TRBV4-3|NA
ASSQGEARAETQY
>TRBJ2-7|TRBV19|NA
ASSSPSAGYNEQY
>TRBJ2-1|TRBV4-3|NA
ASSQDFPGDYNEQF
>TRBJ1-2|TRBV11-3|TRBD1
ASSRHRGGGYT